This record covers a single TCR beta chain. Its target is not known. The data derive from a study of cytomegalovirus exposure and HLA in healthy donors. Notes on the study in general: HLA allele associations emerged for some 16,000 TCR beta sequences in a later analysis, at 0.05 false discovery rate. An analysis done earlier found most TCR beta V segments productive about 87% or about 30% of the time. In most subjects, TCR beta sequences reportedly gave accurate predictions of HLA-A and HLA-B alleles. Owing to their indistinguishability, certain V segments, notably TRBV6-2 and TRBV6-3, were excluded.

The PCR had 60 Vbeta and 13 Jbeta primers. The table came from immunoSEQ multiplex PCR; TCRdb's copy has only in-frame clones and leaves some out. Reported are 180,000 or so clones; the ten largest clones contain roughly 0.7%. CDR1 SQVTM and CDR2 ANQGSEA come from the germline V gene. There are 17 residues in the CDR3. V gave up 6 bases and J gave up 5 bases, with 28 bases separating them. The rearrangement uses TRBV29-1 and TRBJ2-5; perhaps TRBD1 as D (6 bases). This TCR was sampled from a boy younger than 18 in good health and CMV-seronegative. The sample taken for sequencing was PBMCs. CDR3 DNA sequence: TGCAGCGTCGAACGACAGCTCCGGGACACTCCAGCGGAGACCCAGTACTTC. It yields the protein CSVERQLRDTPAETQYF.